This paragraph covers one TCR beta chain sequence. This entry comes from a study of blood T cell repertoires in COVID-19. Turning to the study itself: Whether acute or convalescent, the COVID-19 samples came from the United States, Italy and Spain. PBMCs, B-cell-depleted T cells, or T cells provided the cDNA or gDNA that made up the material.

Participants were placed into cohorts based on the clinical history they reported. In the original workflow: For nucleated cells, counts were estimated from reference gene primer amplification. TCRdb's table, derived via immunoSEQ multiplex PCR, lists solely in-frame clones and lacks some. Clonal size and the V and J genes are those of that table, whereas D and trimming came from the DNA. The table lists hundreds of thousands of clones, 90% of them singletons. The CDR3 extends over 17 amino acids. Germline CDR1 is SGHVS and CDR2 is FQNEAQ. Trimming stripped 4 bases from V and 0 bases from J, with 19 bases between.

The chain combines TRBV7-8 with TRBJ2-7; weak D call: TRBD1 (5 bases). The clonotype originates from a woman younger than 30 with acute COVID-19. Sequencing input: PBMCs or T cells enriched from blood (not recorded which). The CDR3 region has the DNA TGTGCCAGCAGCTCCCCCGTAGGGGTTAGGAGCTCCTACGAGCAGTACTTC. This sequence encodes CASSSPVGVRSSYEQYF.